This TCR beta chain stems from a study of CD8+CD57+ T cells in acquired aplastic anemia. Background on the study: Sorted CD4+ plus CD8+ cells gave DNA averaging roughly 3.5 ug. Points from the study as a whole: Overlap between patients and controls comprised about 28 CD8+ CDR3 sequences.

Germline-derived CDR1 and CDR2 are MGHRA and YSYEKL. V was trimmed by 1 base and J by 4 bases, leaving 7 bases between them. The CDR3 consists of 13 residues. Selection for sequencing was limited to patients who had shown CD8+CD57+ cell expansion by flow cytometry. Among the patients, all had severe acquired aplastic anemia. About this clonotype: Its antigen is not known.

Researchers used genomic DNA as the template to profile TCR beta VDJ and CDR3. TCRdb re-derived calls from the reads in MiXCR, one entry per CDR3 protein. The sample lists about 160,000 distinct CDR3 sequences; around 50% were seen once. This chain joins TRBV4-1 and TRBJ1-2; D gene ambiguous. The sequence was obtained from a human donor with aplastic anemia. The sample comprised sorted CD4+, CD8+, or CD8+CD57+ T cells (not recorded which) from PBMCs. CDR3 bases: TGCGCCAGCAGCCAAGTATCCCTCTATGGCTACACCTTC. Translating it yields CASSQVSLYGYTF.